The rows below give T cell receptor beta chains drawn from one sample of a study of T-cell memory formation after mild COVID-19. Using its own MiXCR run on the 5' RACE reads, TCRdb lists one record per CDR3 protein. The data show a few hundred thousand distinct CDR3 sequences, more than 20% seen once. Sequenced sample: PBMCs or a T cell subset sorted from them (not recorded which). The receptor source for this set is an adult woman who had mild COVID-19 (a few samples of this study predate the infection). Cell type and time point are not known. CDR3s include the opening cysteine and the closing phenylalanine or tryptophan. Fields, in order: CDR3 DNA, CDR3 protein, V gene, D gene, clone size, J gene. A D gene is named only where the DNA matches it firmly. A clone size is listed for some rows: how often the clone was seen (once, few, many), or a class if it is expanded.

TGTGCCAGCAGTCTAATACGCTGGGACAGGGGTACGGGCTACACCTTC,CASSLIRWDRGTGYTF,TRBV7-9,TRBD1,few,TRBJ1-2
TGTGCCATCAGTGAGTCGACAGGGTTGAACTATGGCTACACCTTC,CAISESTGLNYGYTF,TRBV10-3,TRBD1,once,TRBJ1-2
TGTGCCAGCAGCGTAGCCGTCCCAGGGCTCAATTCGTACAATGAGCAGTTCTTC,CASSVAVPGLNSYNEQFF,TRBV9,-,few,TRBJ2-1
TGCAGTGCTAGACCCGGACAGGGGAAAAATTCACCCCTCCACTTT,CSARPGQGKNSPLHF,TRBV20-1,TRBD1,-,TRBJ1-6
TGCAGCGTTGAGGTCGGACCGCAAGGGTACACCTTC,CSVEVGPQGYTF,TRBV29-1,-,once,TRBJ1-2
TGTGCCAGCAGTTACAGCGACGGTAGGGGGAACGAAGCTTTCTTT,CASSYSDGRGNEAFF,TRBV6-6,-,-,TRBJ1-1
TGCGCCAGCAGCCCGGGTGAGACGGCGAATTCACCCCTCCACTTT,CASSPGETANSPLHF,TRBV5-1,-,-,TRBJ1-6
TGTGCCAGCAGTTGGGGGGGCGGAGGGCAGCCCCAGCATTTT,CASSWGGGGQPQHF,TRBV27,-,few,TRBJ1-5
TGTGCCAGCAGTTCACTTTGGGACAGGGGGCAGCAAGAGACCCAGTACTTC,CASSSLWDRGQQETQYF,TRBV27,TRBD1,few,TRBJ2-5
TGCGCCAGCAGCTCAACTAGCCCGAGCTCCTACAATGAGCAGTTCTTC,CASSSTSPSSYNEQFF,TRBV5-1,-,-,TRBJ2-1
TGCGCCAGCAGGACTAGCGGGACCTACAATGAGCAGTTCTTC,CASRTSGTYNEQFF,TRBV5-1,TRBD2,few,TRBJ2-1
TGTGCCACCTCCGAGGGACTAGCGGCCTACAATGAGCAGTTCTTC,CATSEGLAAYNEQFF,TRBV6-5,TRBD2,-,TRBJ2-1
TGTGCCAGCAGCTTGGCCACCGGAAGGGTGGGCAATGAGCAGTTCTTC,CASSLATGRVGNEQFF,TRBV5-4,-,few,TRBJ2-1
TGTGCCAGCAGCCAAGAGACAGGGGGTAGCTATGGCTACACCTTC,CASSQETGGSYGYTF,TRBV4-2,TRBD1,many,TRBJ1-2
TGTGCCACCAGTGACTCGGGACTGACAGATACGCAGTATTTT,CATSDSGLTDTQYF,TRBV24-1,-,-,TRBJ2-3
TGTGCCAGCAGTATCACTCACAGCCGAACAGGGGGCTCTGGAAACACCATATATTTT,CASSITHSRTGGSGNTIYF,TRBV27,TRBD1,few,TRBJ1-3